The 18 T cell receptor beta chains below all came from one sample that was sequenced in a study of blood T cell repertoires in COVID-19. This table comes from immunoSEQ multiplex PCR, and its TCRdb copy is limited to in-frame clones, with some not included. The repertoire holds around 200,000 clones, with about nine tenths as singletons. The sample was PBMCs or T cells enriched from blood (not recorded which). These receptors all stem from a woman aged 35 to 49 with acute COVID-19.

The sample holds one count of this clone. The chain carries TRBV9 and TRBJ2-3, with a tentative D call TRBD1 (5 bases). V dropped 3 bases and J dropped 1 base, with 12 bases sitting between them. The CDR3 length is 15 residues. CDR1 and CDR2 from the germline V gene are SGDLS and YYNGEE. For the CDR3, the DNA is TGTGCCAGCAGCGGCCAGACAGTGGGCACAGATACGCAGTATTTT. Amino acids: CASSGQTVGTDTQYF.

V usage is TRBV12-3 or TRBV12-4 and J usage is TRBJ2-4, with no clear D. There are 13 residues in the CDR3. V was shortened by 6 bases and J by 7 bases, with 13 bases between the two germline ends. The CDR3 coding sequence is TGTGCCAGCAGCTTGTATCCTGAGAACATTCAGTACTTC. Protein product: CASSLYPENIQYF.

This chain links TRBV7-3 with TRBJ2-3; D may be TRBD2 (6 bases). The ends were cut back, 4 bases at V and 0 bases at J, with 11 bases in the middle. This CDR3 has 15 residues. Germline V CDR1 and CDR2: SGHTA, FQGTGA. The CDR3 spells CASSSGGTSTDTQYF. CDR3 sequence (DNA): TGTGCCAGCAGCTCCGGGGGAACTAGCACAGATACGCAGTATTTT.

The chain employs TRBV18 and TRBJ1-1; D may be TRBD1 (6 bases). The CDR3 covers 15 residues. Deletions cut 6 bases from V and 1 base from J, with 15 bases between. Germline lookup yields CDR1 KGHSH and CDR2 LQKENI. In nucleotides, the CDR3 is TGTGCCAGCTCGCGATCGGGGACACCGAACACTGAAGCTTTCTTT. Translation: CASSRSGTPNTEAFF.

This clone is a singleton in its sample. This chain joins TRBV5-4 and TRBJ1-2, with a possible D match to TRBD1 (5 bases). Germline CDR1 reads SGHNT; CDR2 reads YYREEE (reference sequence). There are 16 residues in the CDR3. V lost 0 bases and J 8 bases, leaving 20 bases between the germline ends. In DNA form, the CDR3 reads TGTGCCAGCAGCTTGGCCGGGTGGGGCAGTAGAATGGGCTACACCTTC. Residues: CASSLAGWGSRMGYTF. Looking up the rest from reference TRBV5-4 and TRBJ1-2 gives the full variable domain: ETGVTQSPTHLIKTRGQQVTLRCSSQSGHNTVSWYQQALGQGPQFIFQYYREEENGRGNFPPRFSGLQFPNYSSELNVNALELDDSALYLCASSLAGWGSRMGYTFGSGTRLTVV.

The chain joins TRBV28 to TRBJ1-1; 10 bases line up with TRBD1. Germline trimming cut 2 bases from V and 2 bases from J; bases unmatched to any gene: 5. CDR3 size: 16 residues. The germline V gene has CDR1 MDHEN and CDR2 SYDVKM. CDR3 sequence: CASSLAGTGANTEAFF. The CDR3 nucleotides read TGTGCCAGCAGTTTAGCGGGGACAGGGGCTAACACTGAAGCTTTCTTT.

This clone is medium-sized within its sample. V gene TRBV4-2 combines with J gene TRBJ2-5, with 12 nucleotides matching TRBD2. Germline lookup yields CDR1 LGHNA and CDR2 YNFKEQ. The CDR3 has 17 residues. J was trimmed by 5 bases and V by 0 bases; bases with no gene match: 7. The CDR3 loop is CASSQEGPSGGAETQYF. The CDR3 nucleotides are TGTGCCAGCAGCCAAGAGGGGCCTAGCGGGGGGGCGGAGACCCAGTACTTC.

The chain employs TRBV4-1 and TRBJ1-3; 7 bases fit TRBD1. CDR1 and CDR2 (germline): MGHRA, YSYEKL. J gave up 0 bases and V 4 bases, and 9 bases lay outside the gene matches. This CDR3 spans 17 amino acids. The CDR3 bases are TGCGCCAGCAGCCTAAGGGACAGAGCAATCTCTGGAAACACCATATATTTT. Its translation: CASSLRDRAISGNTIYF.

The chain carries TRBV30 and TRBJ1-5, with 7 bases aligning to TRBD1. Germline trimming cut 6 bases from V and 0 bases from J; bases unmatched to any gene: 2. This CDR3 is built from 13 residues. Germline CDR1 reads GTSNPN; CDR2 reads SVGIG (reference sequence). CDR3 sequence reads: CACQGDSNQPQHF. Here the CDR3 DNA reads TGTGCCTGCCAGGGGGATAGCAATCAGCCCCAGCATTTT.

The table lists this clone with a few counts. The J gene is TRBJ2-7, the V gene TRBV4-3; D possibly corresponds to TRBD2 (5 bases). The CDR3 extends over 14 amino acids. Germline V gene lookup returns CDR1 LGHNA and CDR2 YSLEER. The V gene lost 1 base and the J gene lost 4 bases, with 11 bases spanning the gap. As DNA, the CDR3 is TGCGCCAGCAGCCAAGGGGCTGGGAGTTACGAGCAGTACTTC. Its protein product is CASSQGAGSYEQYF.

This rearrangement joins TRBV6-2 or TRBV6-3 to TRBJ1-3; D is unclear. Trimming stripped 4 bases from V and 0 bases from J, with 4 bases between. The CDR3 loop spans 13 amino acids. Germline lookup yields CDR1 MNHEY and CDR2 SVGEGT. The DNA of the CDR3 is TGTGCCAGCAGTTTGAGCTCTGGAAACACCATATATTTT. Amino acids: CASSLSSGNTIYF.

The gene calls are TRBV6-5 and TRBJ2-7; D gene unclear. This CDR3 region has 12 residues. Germline V CDR1 and CDR2: MNHEY, SVGAGI. V lost 6 bases, J lost 3 bases, and 9 bases lay in between. The CDR3 region is CASSADVYEQYV. CDR3 nucleotide sequence: TGTGCCAGCAGCGCAGATGTCTACGAGCAGTACGTC.

The chain employs TRBV12-3 or TRBV12-4 and TRBJ1-1; no clear D. This CDR3 contains 13 residues. The germline V and J ends were trimmed by 6 bases and 3 bases, with 11 bases remaining between them. CDR3 amino acids: CASRVRHYTEAFF. CDR3 nucleotides: TGTGCCAGCAGGGTCCGACACTACACTGAAGCTTTCTTT.

The V call is TRBV12-5, the J call TRBJ2-4; TRBD1 matches 8 bases. The V and J ends lost 1 base and 6 bases, in that order; junction bases with no gene match: 11. This CDR3 contains 17 residues. Germline CDR1 is LGHNT and CDR2 is FRNRAP. The CDR3 loop is CASGLAITRDRGNIQYF. The CDR3 DNA follows: TGTGCTAGTGGTTTGGCCATCACCAGAGACAGGGGAAACATTCAGTACTTC. The full variable domain, rest sourced from reference TRBV12-5 and TRBJ2-4, is DARVTQTPRHKVTEMGQEVTMRCQPILGHNTVFWYRQTMMQGLELLAYFRNRAPLDDSGMPKDRFSAEMPDATLATLKIQPSEPRDSAVYFCASGLAITRDRGNIQYFGAGTRLSVL.

The J gene is TRBJ1-2, the V gene TRBV29-1, with TRBD1 identical over 8 bases. With 3 bases clipped from V and 5 bases from J, the junction kept 8 bases outside the gene matches. Germline CDR1 reads SQVTM; CDR2 reads ANQGSEA. There are 14 residues in the CDR3. CDR3 loop: CSVEERQGRYGYTF. Written as DNA, the CDR3 is TGCAGCGTTGAGGAGAGACAGGGGCGTTATGGCTACACCTTC. The full variable domain, rest sourced from reference TRBV29-1 and TRBJ1-2, is SAVISQKPSRDICQRGTSLTIQCQVDSQVTMMFWYRQQPGQSLTLIATANQGSEATYESGFVIDKFPISRPNLTFSTLTVSNMSPEDSSIYLCSVEERQGRYGYTFGSGTRLTVV.

The chain joins TRBV6-4 to TRBJ2-2; 9 positions match TRBD1. Looked up from germline, CDR1 is MRHNA and CDR2 is SNTAGT. The CDR3 has 15 residues. J lost 6 bases, V lost 4 bases, and 6 bases had no gene match. The CDR3 region is CASSVTGGSAGELFF. The CDR3 bases are TGTGCCAGCAGTGTCACAGGGGGCTCCGCCGGGGAGCTGTTTTTT.

The rearrangement joins TRBV3-1 (or the pseudogene TRBV3-2) to TRBJ1-2; TRBD1 matches at 9 bases. V gave up 3 bases and J gave up 2 bases; unmatched junction bases: 4. Germline V CDR1 and CDR2: LGHDT, YNNKEL (reference sequence). The CDR3 totals 15 residues. The DNA of the CDR3 is TGTGCCAGCAGCCACCGGACAGGGGCCAACTATGGCTACACCTTC. It is translated as CASSHRTGANYGYTF.

The chain carries TRBV10-3 and TRBJ1-5, with 7 bases that match TRBD1. Germline loops: CDR1 ENHRY, CDR2 SYGVKD. This CDR3 has 16 residues. J was trimmed by 1 base and V by 4 bases; bases with no gene match: 7. The CDR3 here is CAISGQGVGSNQPQHF. Here the CDR3 DNA reads TGTGCCATCAGTGGGCAGGGGGTGGGAAGCAATCAGCCCCAGCATTTT.